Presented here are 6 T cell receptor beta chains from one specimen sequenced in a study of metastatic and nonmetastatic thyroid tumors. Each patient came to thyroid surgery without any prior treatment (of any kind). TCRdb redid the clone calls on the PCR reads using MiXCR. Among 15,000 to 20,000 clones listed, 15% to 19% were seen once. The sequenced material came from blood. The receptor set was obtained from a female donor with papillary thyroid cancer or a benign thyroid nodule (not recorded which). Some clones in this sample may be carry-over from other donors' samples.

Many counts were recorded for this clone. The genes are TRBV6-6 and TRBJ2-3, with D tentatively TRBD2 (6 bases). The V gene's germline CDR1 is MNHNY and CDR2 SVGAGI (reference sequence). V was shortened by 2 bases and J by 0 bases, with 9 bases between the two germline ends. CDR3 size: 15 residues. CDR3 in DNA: TGTGCCAGCAGTTACAGCGGGCCTAGCACAGATACGCAGTATTTT. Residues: CASSYSGPSTDTQYF.

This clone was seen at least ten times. In DNA form, the CDR3 reads TGTGCCAGCAGCGTGGGACAGGCTTATGGCTACACCTTC. Protein product: CASSVGQAYGYTF. This chain connects TRBV3-1 to TRBJ1-2; TRBD1 agrees at 8 bases. Germline CDR1 is LGHDT and CDR2 is YNNKEL (reference sequence). The CDR3 has 13 residues. V lost 5 bases and J lost 5; bases outside the gene matches: 4.

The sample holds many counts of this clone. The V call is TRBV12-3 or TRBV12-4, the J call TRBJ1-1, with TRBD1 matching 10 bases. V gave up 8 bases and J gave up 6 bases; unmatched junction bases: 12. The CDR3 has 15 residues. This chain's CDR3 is CASLQTGQGRAEAFF. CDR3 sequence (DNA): TGTGCCAGCCTTCAAACGGGACAGGGGAGGGCTGAAGCTTTCTTT.

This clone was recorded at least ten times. The chain's CDR3 is CASKWNGNEKLFF. The CDR3 bases are TGTGCCAGCAAATGGAATGGTAATGAAAAACTGTTTTTT. The chain combines TRBV6-1 with TRBJ1-4; D gene uncertain. Germline CDR1 is MNHNS and CDR2 is SASEGT. The CDR3 consists of 13 residues. The V end lost 7 bases, the J end lost 4 bases, and 10 bases lay between the germline ends.

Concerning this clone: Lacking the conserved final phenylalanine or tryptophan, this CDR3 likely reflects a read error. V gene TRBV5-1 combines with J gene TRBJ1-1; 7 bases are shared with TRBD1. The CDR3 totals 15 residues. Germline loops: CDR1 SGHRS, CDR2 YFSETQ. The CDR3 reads CDSSSGYRGNTEAFC. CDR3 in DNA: TGCGACAGCAGCTCCGGATACAGGGGGAACACTGAAGCTTTCTGT.

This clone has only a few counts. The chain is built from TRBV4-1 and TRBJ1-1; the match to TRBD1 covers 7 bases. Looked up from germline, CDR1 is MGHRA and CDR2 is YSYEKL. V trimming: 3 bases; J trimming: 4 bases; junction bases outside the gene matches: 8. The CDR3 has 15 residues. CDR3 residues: CASSQHRGGSTEAFF. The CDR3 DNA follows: TGCGCCAGCAGCCAGCACAGGGGTGGGAGCACTGAAGCTTTCTTT.